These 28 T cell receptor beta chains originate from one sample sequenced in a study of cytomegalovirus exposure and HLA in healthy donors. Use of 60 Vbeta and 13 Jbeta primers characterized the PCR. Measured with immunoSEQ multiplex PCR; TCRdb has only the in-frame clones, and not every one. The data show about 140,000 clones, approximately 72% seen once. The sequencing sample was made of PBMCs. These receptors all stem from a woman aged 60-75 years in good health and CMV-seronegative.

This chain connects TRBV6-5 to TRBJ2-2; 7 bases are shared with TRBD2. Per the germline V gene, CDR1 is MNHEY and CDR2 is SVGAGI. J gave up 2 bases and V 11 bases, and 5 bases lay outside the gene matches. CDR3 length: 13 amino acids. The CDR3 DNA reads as TGTGCCGTCCGGGAGGTTAACACCGGGGAGCTGTTTTTT. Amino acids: CAVREVNTGELFF.

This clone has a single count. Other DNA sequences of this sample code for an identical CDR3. The CDR3 region has the DNA TGTGCCAGCAGTTCTGGAACACTAGCGGGATTTCGAGAGACCCAGTACTTC. Its protein product is CASSSGTLAGFRETQYF. The V gene is TRBV28, the J gene TRBJ2-5; 10 nucleotides line up with TRBD2. Germline CDR1 MDHEN, CDR2 SYDVKM. V trimming: 4 bases; J trimming: 4 bases; junction bases outside the gene matches: 12. The CDR3 is 17 amino acids.

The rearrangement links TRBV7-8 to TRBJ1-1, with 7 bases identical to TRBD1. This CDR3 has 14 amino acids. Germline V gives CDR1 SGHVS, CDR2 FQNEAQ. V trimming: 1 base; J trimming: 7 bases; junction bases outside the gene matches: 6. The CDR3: CASSLGERTGEAFF. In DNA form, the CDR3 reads TGTGCCAGCAGCTTAGGCGAACGGACAGGTGAAGCTTTCTTT.

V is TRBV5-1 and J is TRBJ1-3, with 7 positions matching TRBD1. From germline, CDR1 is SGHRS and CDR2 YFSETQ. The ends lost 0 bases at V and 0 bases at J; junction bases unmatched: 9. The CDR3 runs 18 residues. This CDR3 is CASSLGTGVFSSGNTIYF. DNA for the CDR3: TGCGCCAGCAGCTTGGGGACAGGTGTATTTAGCTCTGGAAACACCATATATTTT.

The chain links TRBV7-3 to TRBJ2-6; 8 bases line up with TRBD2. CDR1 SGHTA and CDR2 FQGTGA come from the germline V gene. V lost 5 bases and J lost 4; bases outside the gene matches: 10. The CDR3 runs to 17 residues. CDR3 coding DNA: TGTGCCAGCAGCCCTACGGGGGGGCAGAGAGGGGCCAACGTCCTGACTTTC. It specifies CASSPTGGQRGANVLTF.

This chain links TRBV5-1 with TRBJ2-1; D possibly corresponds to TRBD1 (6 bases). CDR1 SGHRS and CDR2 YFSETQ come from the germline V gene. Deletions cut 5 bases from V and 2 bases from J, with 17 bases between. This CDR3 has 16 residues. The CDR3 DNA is TGCGCCAGCAGTTGGGCGAGGACAGCGACCTACAATGAGCAGTTCTTC. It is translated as CASSWARTATYNEQFF.

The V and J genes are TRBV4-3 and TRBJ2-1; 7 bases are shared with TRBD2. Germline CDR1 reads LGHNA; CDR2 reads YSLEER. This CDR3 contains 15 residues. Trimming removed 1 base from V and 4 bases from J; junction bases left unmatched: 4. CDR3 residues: CASSQVASGYNEQFF. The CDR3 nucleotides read TGCGCCAGCAGCCAAGTGGCTAGCGGATACAATGAGCAGTTCTTC.

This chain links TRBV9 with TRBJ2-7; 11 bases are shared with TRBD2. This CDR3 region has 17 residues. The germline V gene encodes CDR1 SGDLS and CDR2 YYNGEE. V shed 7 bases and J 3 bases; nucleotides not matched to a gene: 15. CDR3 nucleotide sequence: TGTGCCAGCGCGAGGGGTAGCGGGGGGGCCACTTTCTACGAGCAGTACTTC. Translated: CASARGSGGATFYEQYF.

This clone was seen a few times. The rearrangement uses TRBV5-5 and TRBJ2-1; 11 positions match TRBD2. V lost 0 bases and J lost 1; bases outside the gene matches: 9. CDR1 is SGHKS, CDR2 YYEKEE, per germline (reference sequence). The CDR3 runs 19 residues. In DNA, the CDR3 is TGTGCCAGCAGCTTGGCGCTAGCGGGAGGTGTTGGATCCTACAATGAGCAGTTCTTC. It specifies CASSLALAGGVGSYNEQFF. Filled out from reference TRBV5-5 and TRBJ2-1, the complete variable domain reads DAGVTQSPTHLIKTRGQQVTLRCSPISGHKSVSWYQQVLGQGPQFIFQYYEKEERGRGNFPDRFSARQFPNYSSELNVNALLLGDSALYLCASSLALAGGVGSYNEQFFGPGTRLTVL.

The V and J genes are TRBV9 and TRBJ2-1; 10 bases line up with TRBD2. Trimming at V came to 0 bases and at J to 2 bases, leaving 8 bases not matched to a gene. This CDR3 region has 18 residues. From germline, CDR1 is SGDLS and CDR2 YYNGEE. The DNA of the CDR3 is TGTGCCAGCAGCGTAGGCAGCGGGGGGGCCCTTGCCTACAATGAGCAGTTCTTC. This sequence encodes CASSVGSGGALAYNEQFF. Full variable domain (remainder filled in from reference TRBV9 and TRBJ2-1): DSGVTQTPKHLITATGQRVTLRCSPRSGDLSVYWYQQSLDQGLQFLIQYYNGEERAKGNILERFSAQQFPDLHSELNLSSLELGDSALYFCASSVGSGGALAYNEQFFGPGTRLTVL.

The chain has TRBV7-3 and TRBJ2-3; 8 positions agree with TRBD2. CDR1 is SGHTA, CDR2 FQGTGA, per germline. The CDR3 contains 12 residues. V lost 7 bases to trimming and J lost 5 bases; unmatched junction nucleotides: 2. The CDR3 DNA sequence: TGTGCCAGCATACGGGGGGGAGATACGCAGTATTTT. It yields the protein CASIRGGDTQYF.

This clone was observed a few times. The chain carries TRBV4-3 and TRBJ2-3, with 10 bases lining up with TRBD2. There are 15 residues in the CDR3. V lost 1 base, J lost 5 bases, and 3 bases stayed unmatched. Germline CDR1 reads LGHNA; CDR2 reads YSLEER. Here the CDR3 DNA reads TGCGCCAGCAGCCAAGCGGGACTAGCGATAGATACGCAGTATTTT. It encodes CASSQAGLAIDTQYF.

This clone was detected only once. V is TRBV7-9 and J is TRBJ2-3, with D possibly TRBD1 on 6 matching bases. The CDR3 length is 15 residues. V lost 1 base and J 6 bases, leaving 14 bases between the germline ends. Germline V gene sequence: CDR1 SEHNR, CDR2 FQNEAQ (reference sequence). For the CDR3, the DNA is TGTGCCAGCAGCTTAGTATCCCCCGGACAGGATACGCAGTATTTT. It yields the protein CASSLVSPGQDTQYF.

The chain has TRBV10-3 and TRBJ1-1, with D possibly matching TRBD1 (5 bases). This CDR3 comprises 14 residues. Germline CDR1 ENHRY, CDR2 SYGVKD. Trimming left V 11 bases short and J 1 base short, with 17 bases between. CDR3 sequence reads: CASAGGNRNTEAFF. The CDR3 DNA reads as TGTGCCTCCGCGGGGGGGAACCGGAACACTGAAGCTTTCTTT.

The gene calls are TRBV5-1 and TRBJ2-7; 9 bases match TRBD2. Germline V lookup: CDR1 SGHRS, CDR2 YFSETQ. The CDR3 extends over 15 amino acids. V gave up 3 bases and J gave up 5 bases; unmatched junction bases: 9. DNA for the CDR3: TGCGCCAGCAGCTCTGGGGGCAGCGGGAGGAACGAGCAGTACTTC. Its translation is CASSSGGSGRNEQYF.

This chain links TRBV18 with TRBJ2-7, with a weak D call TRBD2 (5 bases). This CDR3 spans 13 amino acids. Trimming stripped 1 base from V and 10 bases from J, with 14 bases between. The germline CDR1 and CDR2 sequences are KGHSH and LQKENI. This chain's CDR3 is CASSPRFGIDQYF. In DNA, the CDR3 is TGTGCCAGCTCACCACGATTCGGGATCGATCAGTACTTC.

The DNA for the CDR3 is TGTGCCACCAGCAGAGATACAGCACGGACCGGGACTAGCGGGAGAGGGGGCCACGAGCAGTACTTC. Its translation: CATSRDTARTGTSGRGGHEQYF. This chain connects TRBV15 to TRBJ2-7; 14 bases are a match to TRBD2. From germline, CDR1 is LNHNV and CDR2 YYDKDF (reference sequence). V trimming: 0 bases; J trimming: 5 bases; junction bases outside the gene matches: 21. This CDR3 spans 22 amino acids. Supplemented by reference TRBV15 and TRBJ2-7, the full variable domain reads DAMVIQNPRYQVTQFGKPVTLSCSQTLNHNVMYWYQQKSSQAPKLLFHYYDKDFNNEADTPDNFQSRRPNTSFCFLDIRSPGLGDTAMYLCATSRDTARTGTSGRGGHEQYFGPGTRLTVT.

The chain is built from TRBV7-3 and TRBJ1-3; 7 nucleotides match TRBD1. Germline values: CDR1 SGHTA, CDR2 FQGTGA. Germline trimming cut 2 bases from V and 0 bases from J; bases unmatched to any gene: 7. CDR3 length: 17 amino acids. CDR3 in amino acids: CASSLYPTGDSGNTIYF. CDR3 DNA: TGTGCCAGCAGCTTATACCCCACAGGGGACTCTGGAAACACCATATATTTT.

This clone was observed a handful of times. CDR3: CASSQATSGIVYF. CDR3 in DNA: TGTGCCAGCAGCCAAGCGACTAGCGGGATAGTTTACTTC. The chain links TRBV4-2 to TRBJ2-7; TRBD2 agrees at 11 bases. Germline V gives CDR1 LGHNA, CDR2 YNFKEQ. The CDR3 has 13 residues. Unmatched junction bases numbered 6, after V lost 1 base and J lost 13 bases.

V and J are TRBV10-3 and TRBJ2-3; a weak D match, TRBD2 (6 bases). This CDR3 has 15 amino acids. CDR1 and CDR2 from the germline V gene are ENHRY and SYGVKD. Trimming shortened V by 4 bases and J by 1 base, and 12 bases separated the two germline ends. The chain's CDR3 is CAISVSGQGTDTQYF. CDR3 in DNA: TGTGCCATCAGTGTCAGCGGGCAGGGCACAGATACGCAGTATTTT.

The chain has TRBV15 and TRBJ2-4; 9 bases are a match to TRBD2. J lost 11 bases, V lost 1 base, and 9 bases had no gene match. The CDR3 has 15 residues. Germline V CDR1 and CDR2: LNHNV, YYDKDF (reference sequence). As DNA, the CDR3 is TGTGCCACCAGCAGAGGCGGCGGGGGGGCGGTGGTTCAGTACTTC. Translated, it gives CATSRGGGGAVVQYF.

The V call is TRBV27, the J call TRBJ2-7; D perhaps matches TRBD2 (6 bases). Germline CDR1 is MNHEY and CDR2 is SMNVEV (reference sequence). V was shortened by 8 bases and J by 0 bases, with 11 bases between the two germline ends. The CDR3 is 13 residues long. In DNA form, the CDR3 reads TGTGCCAGCCGGGGGTCAAGCTCCTACGAGCAGTACTTC. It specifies CASRGSSSYEQYF.

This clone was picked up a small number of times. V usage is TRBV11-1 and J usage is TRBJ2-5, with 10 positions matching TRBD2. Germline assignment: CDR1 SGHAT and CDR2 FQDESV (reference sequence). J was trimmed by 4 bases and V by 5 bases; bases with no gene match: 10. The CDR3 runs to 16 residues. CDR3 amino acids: CASSRNLAGAGETQYF. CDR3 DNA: TGTGCCAGCAGCCGTAACCTAGCGGGGGCCGGAGAGACCCAGTACTTC.

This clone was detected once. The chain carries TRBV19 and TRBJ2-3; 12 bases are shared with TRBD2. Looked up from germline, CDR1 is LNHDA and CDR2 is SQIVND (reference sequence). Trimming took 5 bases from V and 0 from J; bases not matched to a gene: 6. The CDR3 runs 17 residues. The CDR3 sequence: CASSARLAGASTDTQYF. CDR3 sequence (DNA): TGTGCCAGTAGTGCCCGACTAGCGGGGGCTAGCACAGATACGCAGTATTTT.

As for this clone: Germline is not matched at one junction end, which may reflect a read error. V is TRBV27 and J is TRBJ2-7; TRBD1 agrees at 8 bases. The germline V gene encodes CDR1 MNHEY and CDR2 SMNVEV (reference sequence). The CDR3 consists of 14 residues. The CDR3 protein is CASKPYQGAYGQYF. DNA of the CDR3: TGTGCCAGCAAGCCATACCAGGGGGCCTACGGGCAGTACTTC.

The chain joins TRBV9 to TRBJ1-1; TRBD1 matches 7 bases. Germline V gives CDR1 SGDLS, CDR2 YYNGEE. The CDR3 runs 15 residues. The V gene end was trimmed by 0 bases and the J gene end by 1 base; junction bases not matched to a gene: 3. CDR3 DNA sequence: TGTGCCAGCAGCGTAGGATGGGACAGGAACACTGAAGCTTTCTTT. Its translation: CASSVGWDRNTEAFF.

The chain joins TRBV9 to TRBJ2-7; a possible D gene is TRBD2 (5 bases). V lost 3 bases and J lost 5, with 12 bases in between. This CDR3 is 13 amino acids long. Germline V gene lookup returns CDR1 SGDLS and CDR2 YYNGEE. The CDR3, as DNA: TGTGCCAGCAGCGACGGGGTGTTCAACGAGCAGTACTTC. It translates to CASSDGVFNEQYF.

The CDR3 bases are TGTGCCAGTAGTATACAGGGAGGCACTGAAGCTTTCTTT. It codes for CASSIQGGTEAFF. V is TRBV19 and J is TRBJ1-1, with D possibly matching TRBD1 (5 bases). The V gene's germline CDR1 is LNHDA and CDR2 SQIVND (reference sequence). Trimming stripped 2 bases from V and 4 bases from J, with 8 bases between. This CDR3 region has 13 residues.